This T cell receptor beta chain originates from a study of CD8 T cells in Susac syndrome. Random hexamers were used to reverse transcribe 0.5 to 1 ug of RNA. Multiplex immunoSEQ PCR targeted 54 Vbeta and 13 Jbeta TCR beta segments. TCRdb re-called the immunoSEQ multiplex PCR reads through MiXCR, storing one row per CDR3 protein. The sample has approximately 190,000 distinct CDR3 sequences, roughly 92% seen once; the top ten hold around 0.096%. V lost 4 bases to trimming and J lost 2 bases, with 12 bases between them. The CDR3 sequence is 15 residues long. Germline CDR1 and CDR2: SGHNT and YYREEE (reference sequence).

The rearrangement joins TRBV5-4 to TRBJ2-2; no reliable D call. The receptor was derived from a human donor in good health. The sequencing input was CD4+ T cells from PBMCs. The CDR3 region has the DNA TGTGCCAGCAGCATAGGTGGACGCAACACCGGGGAGCTGTTTTTT. It codes for CASSIGGRNTGELFF.